There are a few counts of the clone carrying this TCR beta chain. Its antigen is unidentified. The data are from a study of T cell responses to AZD1222 COVID-19 vaccine. Study results and caveats: Spike-specific TCRs gained breadth and depth after people received two AZD1222 doses. Regions left unmutated in variants are reportedly the target of nearly half of spike-specific TCRs. There were mostly white British donors and more females than males, and clonal diversity was possibly underestimated.

The analysis combined second doses at about 4 or about 12 weeks. Germline loops: CDR1 SEHNR, CDR2 FQNEAQ (reference sequence). V was clipped by 4 bases and J by 3 bases; unmatched bases: 2. This CDR3 contains 14 residues. Sequencing used immunoSEQ multiplex PCR; TCRdb keeps in-frame clones, though not all of them. Among 140,000 or so clones listed, roughly 86% were seen once. Here the sequenced sample was peripheral blood, taken 28 days after the second AZD1222 dose. The source is an adult who received the AZD1222 COVID-19 vaccine. V gene TRBV7-9 combines with J gene TRBJ1-2; TRBD1 aligns across 10 bases. CDR3 sequence (DNA): TGTGCCAGCAGCTACGGGACAGGGGACTATGGCTACACCTTC. Translation: CASSYGTGDYGYTF.